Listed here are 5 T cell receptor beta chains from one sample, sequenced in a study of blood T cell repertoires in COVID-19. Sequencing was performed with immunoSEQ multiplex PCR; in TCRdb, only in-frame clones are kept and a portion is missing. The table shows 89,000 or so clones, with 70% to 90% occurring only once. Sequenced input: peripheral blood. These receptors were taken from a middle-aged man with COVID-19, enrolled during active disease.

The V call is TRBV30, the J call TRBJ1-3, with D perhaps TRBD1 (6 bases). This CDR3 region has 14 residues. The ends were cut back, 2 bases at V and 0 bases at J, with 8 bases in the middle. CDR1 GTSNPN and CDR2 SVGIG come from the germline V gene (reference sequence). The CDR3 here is CAWSIGGSGNTIYF. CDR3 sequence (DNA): TGTGCCTGGAGTATAGGGGGCTCTGGAAACACCATATATTTT.

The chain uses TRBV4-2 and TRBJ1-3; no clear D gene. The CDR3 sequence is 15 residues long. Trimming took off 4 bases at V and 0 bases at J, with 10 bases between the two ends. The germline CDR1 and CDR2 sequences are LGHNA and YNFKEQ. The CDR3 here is CASSPGRGSGNTIYF. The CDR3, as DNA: TGTGCCAGCAGCCCCGGGCGGGGCTCTGGAAACACCATATATTTT.

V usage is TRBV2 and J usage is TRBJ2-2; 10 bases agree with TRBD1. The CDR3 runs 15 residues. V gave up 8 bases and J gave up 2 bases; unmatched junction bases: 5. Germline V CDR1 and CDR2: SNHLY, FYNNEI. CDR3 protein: CASGGTGENTGELFF. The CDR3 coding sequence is TGTGCCAGCGGGGGGACAGGGGAAAACACCGGGGAGCTGTTTTTT. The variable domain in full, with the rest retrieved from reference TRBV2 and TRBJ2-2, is EPEVTQTPSHQVTQMGQEVILRCVPISNHLYFYWYRQILGQKVEFLVSFYNNEISEKSEIFDDQFSVERPDGSNFTLKIRSTKLEDSAMYFCASGGTGENTGELFFGEGSRLTVL.

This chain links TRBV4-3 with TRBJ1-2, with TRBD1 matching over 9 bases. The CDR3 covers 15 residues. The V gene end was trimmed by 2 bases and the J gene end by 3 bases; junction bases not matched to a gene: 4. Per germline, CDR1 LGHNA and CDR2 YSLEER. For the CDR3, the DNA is TGCGCCAGCAGCCAACGGACAGGGGACGACTATGGCTACACCTTC. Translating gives CASSQRTGDDYGYTF.

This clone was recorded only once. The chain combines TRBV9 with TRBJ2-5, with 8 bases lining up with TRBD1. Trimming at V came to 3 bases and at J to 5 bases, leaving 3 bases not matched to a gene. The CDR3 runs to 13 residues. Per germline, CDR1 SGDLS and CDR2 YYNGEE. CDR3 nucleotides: TGTGCCAGCAGCGGGACAGGGATGGAGACCCAGTACTTC. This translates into CASSGTGMETQYF.